This T cell receptor (beta chain) appears in the sequencing data of a study of blood T cell repertoires in COVID-19 (dated by TCRdb to the early 2020s). Regarding the complete study: Samples covering the acute and convalescent phases of COVID-19 were provided by collaborators in the United States, Italy and Spain. The prospective study material was composed of cDNA or gDNA derived from T cells, B-cell-depleted T cells, or PBMCs. A de-identified subject ID, COVID-19 status, age in years and sex were almost always included in the sample metadata. Subjects who had been exposed to COVID-19, were actively infected with it, or had recovered from it provided the deeply sampled blood TCRbeta repertoires that made up the dataset. Where HLA class I and class II types were available, the types were taken from metadata supplied by the sample provider, not from assay-based typing. A freely available public database, intended as a resource for researchers studying the immune response to SARS-CoV-2, is where the repertoires were released. The samples were drawn from two sources: the first 160 participants of the ongoing ImmuneRACE study, and some 1,300 subjects contributed by 6 global collaborators. Points the paper makes about the study in general: Clinical and demographic metadata were provided uncurated, with the amount varying by source and participant.

Each collaborating institution followed its own protocols to collect whole blood in K2EDTA tubes. Collaborator samples were shipped for TCRbeta analysis as frozen whole blood, isolated PBMCs, or DNA extracted from either sample type. Comments on this clone: Its antigen is currently not known. The input lacks base qualities; no much larger clone sits a single base away.

TCRbeta CDR3 regions were amplified from genomic DNA by means of the immunoSEQ Assay, a bias-controlled multiplex PCR. Under the source paper's analysis protocol: The number of nucleated cells in each sample was estimated from the amplification of reference gene primers within the assay. Sequence reads were collapsed and filtered to measure the absolute abundance of every unique TCRbeta CDR3 rearrangement. For each sample, productive Simpson clonality was calculated by taking the square root of Simpson's diversity index across productive rearrangements. What TCRdb holds here is the immuneACCESS table cut down to in-frame rearrangements. Part of the clones is not present; checked against another copy, under half of the missing clones reflect an unresolved V gene, and the others are unexplained. Clone size and the V and J calls come from that table; the DNA yielded D and trimming. The sample table shows 55,000 to 80,000 clones, and 75% to 90% are seen once. The ten largest make up roughly 9% of the sample.

Inclusive of the bounding cysteine and phenylalanine, the CDR3 is 13 residues long. The only DNA kept is the CDR3, 39 bases in frame from the first base. Looking up the germline V gene yields CDR1 SGHTA and CDR2 FQGNSA. Between the V and J ends, shortened by 0 bases and 4 bases respectively, the junction contains 4 bases. This receptor was obtained from a man older than 75 with acute or convalescent COVID-19. Sequenced: peripheral blood. The receptor chain draws on TRBV7-2 and TRBJ2-1; the D gene identity is not certain. The DNA sequence reads TGTGCCAGCAGCTTAGCGCGGTACAATGAGCAGTTCTTC. Translated, it reads CASSLARYNEQFF.